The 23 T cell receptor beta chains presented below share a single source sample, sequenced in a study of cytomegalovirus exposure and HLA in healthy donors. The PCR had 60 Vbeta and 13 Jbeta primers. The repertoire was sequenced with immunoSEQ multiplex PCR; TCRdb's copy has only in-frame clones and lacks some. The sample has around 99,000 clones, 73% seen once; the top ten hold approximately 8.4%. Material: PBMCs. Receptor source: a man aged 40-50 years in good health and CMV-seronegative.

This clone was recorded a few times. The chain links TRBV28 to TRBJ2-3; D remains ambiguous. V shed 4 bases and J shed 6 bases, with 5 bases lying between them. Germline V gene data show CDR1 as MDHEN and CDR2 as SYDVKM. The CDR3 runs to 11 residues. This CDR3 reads CASSSEDTQYF. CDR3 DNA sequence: TGTGCCAGCAGTTCCGAGGATACGCAGTATTTT.

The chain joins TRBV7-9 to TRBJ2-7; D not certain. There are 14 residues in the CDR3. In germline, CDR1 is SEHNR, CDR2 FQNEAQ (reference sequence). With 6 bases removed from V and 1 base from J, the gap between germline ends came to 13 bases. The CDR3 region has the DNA TGTGCCAGCAGTCCCATGCTTAGATCCTACGAGCAGTACTTC. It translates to CASSPMLRSYEQYF.

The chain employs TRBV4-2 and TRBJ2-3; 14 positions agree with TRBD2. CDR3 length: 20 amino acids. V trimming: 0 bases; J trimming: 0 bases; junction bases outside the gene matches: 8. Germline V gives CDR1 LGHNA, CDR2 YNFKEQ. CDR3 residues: CASSQDATSGGDPSTDTQYF. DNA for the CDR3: TGTGCCAGCAGCCAAGATGCGACTAGCGGGGGGGATCCTAGCACAGATACGCAGTATTTT.

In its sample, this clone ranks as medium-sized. The CDR3 here is CAWGRNTEAFF. The CDR3 coding sequence is TGTGCCTGGGGGCGTAACACTGAAGCTTTCTTT. V usage is TRBV28 and J usage is TRBJ1-1; possible D gene TRBD1, 6 bases. Per the germline V gene, CDR1 is MDHEN and CDR2 is SYDVKM. The CDR3 sequence is 11 residues long. The V gene lost 11 bases and the J gene lost 2 bases, with 9 bases spanning the gap.

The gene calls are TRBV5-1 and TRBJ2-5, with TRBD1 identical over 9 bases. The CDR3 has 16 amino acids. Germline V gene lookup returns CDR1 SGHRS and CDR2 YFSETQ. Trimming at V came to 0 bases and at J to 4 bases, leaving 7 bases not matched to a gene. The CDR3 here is CASSLGNRGRGETQYF. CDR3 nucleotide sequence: TGCGCCAGCAGCTTGGGGAACAGGGGGCGCGGAGAGACCCAGTACTTC.

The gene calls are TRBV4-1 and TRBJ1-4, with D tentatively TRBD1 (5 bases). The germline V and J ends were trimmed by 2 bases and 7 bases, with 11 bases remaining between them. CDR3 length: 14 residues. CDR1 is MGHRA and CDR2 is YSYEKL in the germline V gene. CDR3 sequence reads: CASSQPRGGEKLFF. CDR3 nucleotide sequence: TGCGCCAGCAGCCAACCCCGGGGGGGTGAAAAACTGTTTTTT.

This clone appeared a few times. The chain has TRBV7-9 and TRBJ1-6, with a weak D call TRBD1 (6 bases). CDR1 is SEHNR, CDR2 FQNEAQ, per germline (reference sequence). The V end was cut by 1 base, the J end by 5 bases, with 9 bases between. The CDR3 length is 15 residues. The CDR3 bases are TGTGCCAGCAGCTTAGTACAGGGAAATAATTCACCCCTCCACTTT. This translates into CASSLVQGNNSPLHF.

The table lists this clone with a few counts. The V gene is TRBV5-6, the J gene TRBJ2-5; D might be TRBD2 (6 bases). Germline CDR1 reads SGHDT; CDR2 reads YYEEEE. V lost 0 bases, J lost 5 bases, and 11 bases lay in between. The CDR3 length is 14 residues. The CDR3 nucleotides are TGTGCCAGCAGCTTGGTATGGGACTTGGAGACCCAGTACTTC. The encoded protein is CASSLVWDLETQYF.

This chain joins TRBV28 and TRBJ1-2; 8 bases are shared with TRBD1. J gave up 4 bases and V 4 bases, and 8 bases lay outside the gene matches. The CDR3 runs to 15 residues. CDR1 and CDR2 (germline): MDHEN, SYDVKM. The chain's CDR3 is CASSSDRGVAYGYTF. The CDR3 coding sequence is TGTGCCAGCAGTTCCGACAGGGGAGTGGCCTATGGCTACACCTTC.

The CDR3, as DNA: TGTGCCAGCAGCTCAGACTCTGGGGCCAACGTCCTGACTTTC. Amino acid sequence: CASSSDSGANVLTF. This sequence joins TRBV9 and TRBJ2-6; unclear D gene. V was cut by 4 bases and J by 0 bases, with 5 bases left in between. Germline CDR1 SGDLS, CDR2 YYNGEE. This CDR3 spans 14 amino acids.

The CDR3 bases are TGTGCCAGCAGCGTAGGGCGGGGGCTTAATGAAAAACTGTTTTTT. Translation gives CASSVGRGLNEKLFF. The chain uses TRBV9 and TRBJ1-4, with D perhaps matching TRBD1 (6 bases). The germline CDR1 and CDR2 sequences are SGDLS and YYNGEE. This CDR3 comprises 15 residues. The V gene lost 0 bases and the J gene lost 4 bases, with 10 bases spanning the gap.

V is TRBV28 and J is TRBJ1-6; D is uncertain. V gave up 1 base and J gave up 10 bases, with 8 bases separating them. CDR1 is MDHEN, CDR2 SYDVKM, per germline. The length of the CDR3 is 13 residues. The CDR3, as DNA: TGTGCCAGCAGTTTATCAACCCAGTCACCCCTCCACTTT. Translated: CASSLSTQSPLHF.

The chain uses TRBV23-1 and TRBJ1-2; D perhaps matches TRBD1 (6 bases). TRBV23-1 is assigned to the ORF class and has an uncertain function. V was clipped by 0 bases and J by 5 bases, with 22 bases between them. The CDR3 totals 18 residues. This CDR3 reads CASSQSRQDMWMLYGYTF. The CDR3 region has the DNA TGCGCCAGCAGTCAATCCCGACAGGACATGTGGATGCTATATGGCTACACCTTC.

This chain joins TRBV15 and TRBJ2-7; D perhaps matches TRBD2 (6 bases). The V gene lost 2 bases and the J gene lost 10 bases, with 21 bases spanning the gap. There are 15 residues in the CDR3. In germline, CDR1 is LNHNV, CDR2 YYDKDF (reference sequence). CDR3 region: CATSRPGGAVRRQYF. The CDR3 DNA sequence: TGTGCCACCAGCAGACCCGGAGGGGCGGTAAGAAGACAGTACTTC.

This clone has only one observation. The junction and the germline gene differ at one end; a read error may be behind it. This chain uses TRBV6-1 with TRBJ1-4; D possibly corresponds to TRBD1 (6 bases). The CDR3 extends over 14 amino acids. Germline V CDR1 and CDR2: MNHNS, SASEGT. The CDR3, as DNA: TGTGCCAGCAGTGAAGCGTGGGGCCCAGGGGAGTTAGTTTTT. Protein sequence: CASSEAWGPGELVF.

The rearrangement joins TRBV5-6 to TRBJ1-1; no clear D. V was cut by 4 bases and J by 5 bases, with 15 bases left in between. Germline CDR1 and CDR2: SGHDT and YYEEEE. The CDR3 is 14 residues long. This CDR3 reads CASSPVNGKTEAFF. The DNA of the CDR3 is TGTGCCAGCAGCCCCGTAAACGGGAAGACTGAAGCTTTCTTT.

CDR3 DNA: TGCGCCAGCAGCCAGTTCAGAGGGAATTCACCCCTCCACTTT. Protein sequence: CASSQFRGNSPLHF. V and J are TRBV4-1 and TRBJ1-6; D gene ambiguous. V was shortened by 3 bases and J by 7 bases, with 10 bases between the two germline ends. The germline V gene has CDR1 MGHRA and CDR2 YSYEKL. This CDR3 region has 14 residues.

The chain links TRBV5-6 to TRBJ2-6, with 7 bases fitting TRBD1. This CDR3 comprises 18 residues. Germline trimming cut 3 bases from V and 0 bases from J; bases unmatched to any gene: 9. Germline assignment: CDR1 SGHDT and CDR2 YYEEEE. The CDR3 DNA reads TGTGCCAGCAGCTCTATAAGACAGGGCCTCTCTGGGGCCAACGTCCTGACTTTC. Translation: CASSSIRQGLSGANVLTF.

CDR3: CASSTTGDGYTF. Written as DNA, the CDR3 is TGTGCCAGCAGTACGACAGGGGACGGCTACACCTTC. J is TRBJ1-2 and V is TRBV6-5; 8 bases are shared with TRBD1. V was pared by 5 bases and J by 8 bases, with 4 bases of the junction left unmatched. The germline V gene has CDR1 MNHEY and CDR2 SVGAGI. The CDR3 covers 12 residues.

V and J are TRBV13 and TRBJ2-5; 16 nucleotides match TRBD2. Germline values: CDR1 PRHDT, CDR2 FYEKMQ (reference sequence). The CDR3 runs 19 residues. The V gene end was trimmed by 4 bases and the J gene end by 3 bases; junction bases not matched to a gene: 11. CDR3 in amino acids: CASSSPGLAGGMNKETQYF. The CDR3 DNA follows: TGTGCCAGCAGCTCGCCGGGACTAGCGGGGGGGATGAACAAAGAGACCCAGTACTTC.

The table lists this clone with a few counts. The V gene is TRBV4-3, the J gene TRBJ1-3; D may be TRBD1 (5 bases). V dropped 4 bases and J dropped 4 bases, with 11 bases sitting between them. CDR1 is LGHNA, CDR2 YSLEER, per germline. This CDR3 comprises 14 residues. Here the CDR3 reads CASSLGGRGNTIYF. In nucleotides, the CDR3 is TGCGCCAGCAGCCTCGGGGGGAGAGGAAACACCATATATTTT.

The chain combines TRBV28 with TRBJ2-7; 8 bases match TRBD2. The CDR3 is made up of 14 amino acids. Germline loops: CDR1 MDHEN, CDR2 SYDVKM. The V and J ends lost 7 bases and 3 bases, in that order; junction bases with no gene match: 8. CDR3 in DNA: TGTGCCAGCACCAAAAGCGGGGGCGTCTACGAGCAGTACTTC. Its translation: CASTKSGGVYEQYF.

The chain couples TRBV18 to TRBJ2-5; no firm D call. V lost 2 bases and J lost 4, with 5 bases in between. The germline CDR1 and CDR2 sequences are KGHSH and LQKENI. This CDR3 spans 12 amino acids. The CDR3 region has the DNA TGTGCCAGCTCACCAAATAGAGAGACCCAGTACTTC. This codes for CASSPNRETQYF. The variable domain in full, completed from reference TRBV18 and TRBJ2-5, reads NAGVMQNPRHLVRRRGQEARLRCSPMKGHSHVYWYRQLPEEGLKFMVYLQKENIIDESGMPKERFSAEFPKEGPSILRIQQVVRGDSAAYFCASSPNRETQYFGPGTRLLVL.